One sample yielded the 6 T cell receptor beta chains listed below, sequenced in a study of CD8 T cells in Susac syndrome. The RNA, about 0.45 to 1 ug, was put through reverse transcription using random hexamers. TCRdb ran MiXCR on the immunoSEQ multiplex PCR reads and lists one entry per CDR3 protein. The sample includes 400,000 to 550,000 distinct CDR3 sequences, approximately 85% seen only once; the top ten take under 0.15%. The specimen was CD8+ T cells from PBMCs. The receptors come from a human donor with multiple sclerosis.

CDR3 nucleotide sequence: TGTGCCAGTAGTATAGGCGTGGCCAACGTCCTGACTTTC. Amino acid sequence: CASSIGVANVLTF. The chain joins TRBV19 to TRBJ2-6; D is uncertain. The CDR3 totals 13 residues. The germline V gene has CDR1 LNHDA and CDR2 SQIVND (reference sequence). Trimming removed 1 base from V and 6 bases from J, with 4 bases in between. The full variable domain, its missing parts supplied by reference TRBV19 and TRBJ2-6, is DGGITQSPKYLFRKEGQNVTLSCEQNLNHDAMYWYRQDPGQGLRLIYYSQIVNDFQKGDIAEGYSVSREKKESFPLTVTSAQKNPTAFYLCASSIGVANVLTFGAGSRLTVL.

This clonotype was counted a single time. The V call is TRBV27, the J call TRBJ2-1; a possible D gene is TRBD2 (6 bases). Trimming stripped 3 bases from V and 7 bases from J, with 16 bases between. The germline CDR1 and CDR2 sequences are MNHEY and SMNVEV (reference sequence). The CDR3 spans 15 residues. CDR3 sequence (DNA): TGTGCCAGCAGTTTGTCCGGAGGGTTCGCGAATGAGCAGTTCTTC. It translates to CASSLSGGFANEQFF.

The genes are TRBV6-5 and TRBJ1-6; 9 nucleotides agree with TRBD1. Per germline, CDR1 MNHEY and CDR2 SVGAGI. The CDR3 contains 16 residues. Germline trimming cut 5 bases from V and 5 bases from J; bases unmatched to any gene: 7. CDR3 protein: CASSHPQGADNSPLHF. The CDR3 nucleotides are TGTGCCAGCAGTCACCCACAGGGGGCCGATAATTCACCCCTCCACTTT.

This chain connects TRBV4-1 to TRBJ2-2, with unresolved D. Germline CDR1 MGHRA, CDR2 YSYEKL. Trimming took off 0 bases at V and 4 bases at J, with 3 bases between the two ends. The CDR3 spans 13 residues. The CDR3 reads CASSQDITGELFF. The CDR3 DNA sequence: TGCGCCAGCAGCCAAGATATCACCGGGGAGCTGTTTTTT.

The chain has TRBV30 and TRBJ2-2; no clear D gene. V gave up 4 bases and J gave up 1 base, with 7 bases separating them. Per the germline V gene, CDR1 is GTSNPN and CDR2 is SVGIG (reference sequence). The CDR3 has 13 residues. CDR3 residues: CAWTGRNTGELFF. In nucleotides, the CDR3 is TGTGCCTGGACAGGCCGGAACACCGGGGAGCTGTTTTTT.

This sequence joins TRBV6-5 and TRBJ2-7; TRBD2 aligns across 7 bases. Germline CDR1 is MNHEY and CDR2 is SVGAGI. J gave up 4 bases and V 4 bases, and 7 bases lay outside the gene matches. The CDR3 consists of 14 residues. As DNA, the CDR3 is TGTGCCAGCAGTTCCACGGGGGGTATATACGAGCAGTACTTC. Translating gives CASSSTGGIYEQYF.